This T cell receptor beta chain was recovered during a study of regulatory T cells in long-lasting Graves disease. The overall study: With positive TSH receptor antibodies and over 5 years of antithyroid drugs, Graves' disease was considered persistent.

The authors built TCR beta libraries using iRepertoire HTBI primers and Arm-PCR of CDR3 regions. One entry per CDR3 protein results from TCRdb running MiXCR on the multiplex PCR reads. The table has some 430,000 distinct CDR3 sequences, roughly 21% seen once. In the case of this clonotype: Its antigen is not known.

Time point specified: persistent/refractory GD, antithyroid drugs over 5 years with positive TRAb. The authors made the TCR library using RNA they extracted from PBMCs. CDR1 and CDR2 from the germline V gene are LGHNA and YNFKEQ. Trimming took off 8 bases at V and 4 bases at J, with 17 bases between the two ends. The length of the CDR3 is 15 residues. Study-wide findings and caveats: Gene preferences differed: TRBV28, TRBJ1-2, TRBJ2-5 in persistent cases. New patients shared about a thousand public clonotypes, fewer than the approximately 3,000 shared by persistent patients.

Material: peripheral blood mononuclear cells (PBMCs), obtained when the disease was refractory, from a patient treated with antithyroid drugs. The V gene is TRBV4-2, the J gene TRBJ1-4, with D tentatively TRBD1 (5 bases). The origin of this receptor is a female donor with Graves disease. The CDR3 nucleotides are TGTGCCAGCGGTCAGGTGGGGGGTGATAATGAAAAACTGTTTTTT. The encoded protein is CASGQVGGDNEKLFF.